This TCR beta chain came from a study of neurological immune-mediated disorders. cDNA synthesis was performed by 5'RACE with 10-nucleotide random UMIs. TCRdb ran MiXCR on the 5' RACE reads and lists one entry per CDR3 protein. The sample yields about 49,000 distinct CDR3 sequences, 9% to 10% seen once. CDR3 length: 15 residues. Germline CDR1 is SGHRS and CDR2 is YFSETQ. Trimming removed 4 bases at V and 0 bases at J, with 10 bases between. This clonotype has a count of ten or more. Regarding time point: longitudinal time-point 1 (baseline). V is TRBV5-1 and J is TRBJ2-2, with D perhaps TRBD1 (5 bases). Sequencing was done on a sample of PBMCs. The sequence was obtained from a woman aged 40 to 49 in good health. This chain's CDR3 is CASSEQGSNTGELFF. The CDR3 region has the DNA TGCGCCAGCAGCGAGCAGGGCTCGAACACCGGGGAGCTGTTTTTT.